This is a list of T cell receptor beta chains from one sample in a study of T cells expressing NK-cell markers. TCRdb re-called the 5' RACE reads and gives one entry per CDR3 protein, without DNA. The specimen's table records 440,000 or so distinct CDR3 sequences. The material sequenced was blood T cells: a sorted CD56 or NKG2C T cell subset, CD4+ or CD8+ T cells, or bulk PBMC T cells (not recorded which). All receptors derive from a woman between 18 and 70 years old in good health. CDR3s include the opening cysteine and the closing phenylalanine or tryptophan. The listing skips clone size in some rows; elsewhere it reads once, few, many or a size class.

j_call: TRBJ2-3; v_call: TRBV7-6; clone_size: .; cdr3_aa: CASSLAGETDTQYF
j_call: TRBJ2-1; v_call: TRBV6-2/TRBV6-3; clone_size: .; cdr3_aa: CASNPGVYNEQFF
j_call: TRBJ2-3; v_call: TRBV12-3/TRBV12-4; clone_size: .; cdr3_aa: CASSWLAGGTDTQYF
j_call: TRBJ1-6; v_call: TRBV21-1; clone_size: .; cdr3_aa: CASSKARDDSPLHF
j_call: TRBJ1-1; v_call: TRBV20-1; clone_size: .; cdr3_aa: CSARVMGGTEAFF
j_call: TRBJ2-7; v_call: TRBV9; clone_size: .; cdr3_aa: CASSAGTSLSYEQYF
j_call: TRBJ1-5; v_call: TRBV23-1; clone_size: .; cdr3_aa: CASKNGPWRGFNQPQHF
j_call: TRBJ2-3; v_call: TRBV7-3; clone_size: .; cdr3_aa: CASSLNQGPPNTQYF
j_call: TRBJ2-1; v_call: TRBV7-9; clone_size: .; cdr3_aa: CASSLLGTSGSNEQIF
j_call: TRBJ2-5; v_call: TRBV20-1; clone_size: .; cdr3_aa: CSASRSQETQYF
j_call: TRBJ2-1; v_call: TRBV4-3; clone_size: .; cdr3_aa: CASSQRGSGGNEQFF
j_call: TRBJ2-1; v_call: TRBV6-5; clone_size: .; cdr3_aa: CASSSLAGGEKYNEQFF
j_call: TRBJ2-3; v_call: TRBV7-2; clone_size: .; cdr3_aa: CASSYRTGERDTQYF
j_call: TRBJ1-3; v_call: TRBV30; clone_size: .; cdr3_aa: CAWTPDPSGNTIYF
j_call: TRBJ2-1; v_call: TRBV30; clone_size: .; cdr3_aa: CAWSGVGGQYNEQFF
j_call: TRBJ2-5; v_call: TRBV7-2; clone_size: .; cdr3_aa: CASSREAGRRVQYF
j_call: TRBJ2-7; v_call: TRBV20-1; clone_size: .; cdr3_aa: CSARSSYEQYF
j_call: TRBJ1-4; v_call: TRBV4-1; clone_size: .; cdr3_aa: CASSQEARGRGSARRVTNEKLFF
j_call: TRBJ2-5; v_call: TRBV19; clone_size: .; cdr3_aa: CASSTRRISETQYF
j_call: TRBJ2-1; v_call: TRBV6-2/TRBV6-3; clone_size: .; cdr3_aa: CASTERFNEQFF
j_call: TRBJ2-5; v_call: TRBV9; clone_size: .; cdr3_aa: CASSVTGGLLQETQYF
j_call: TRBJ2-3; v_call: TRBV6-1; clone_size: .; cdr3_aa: CASSPLGAGGTDTQYF
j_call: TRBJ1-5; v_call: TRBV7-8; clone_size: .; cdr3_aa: CASSNRQFTQPQHF
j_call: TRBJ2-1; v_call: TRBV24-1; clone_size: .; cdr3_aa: CATSVPGQGNEQFF
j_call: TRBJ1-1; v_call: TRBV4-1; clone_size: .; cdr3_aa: CASSQAPANTEAFF
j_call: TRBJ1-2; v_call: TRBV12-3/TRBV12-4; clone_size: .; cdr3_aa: CASSPQTAGYGYTF
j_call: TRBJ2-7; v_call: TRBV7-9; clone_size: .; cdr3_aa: CASSRQGLSYEQYF
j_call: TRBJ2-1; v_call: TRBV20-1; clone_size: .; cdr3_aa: CSASPSGRALGEQFF
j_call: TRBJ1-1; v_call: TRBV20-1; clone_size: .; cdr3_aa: CSARRTTMNTEAFF
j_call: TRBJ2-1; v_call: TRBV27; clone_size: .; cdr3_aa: CASSTPGLALLNEQFF
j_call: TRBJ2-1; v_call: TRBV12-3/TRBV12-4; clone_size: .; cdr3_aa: CASSKGLSLYNEQFF
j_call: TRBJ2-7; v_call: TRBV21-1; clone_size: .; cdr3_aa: CASSRQALRVAYEQYF
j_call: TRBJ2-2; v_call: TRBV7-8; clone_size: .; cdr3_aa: CASSLVVGGFTGELFF
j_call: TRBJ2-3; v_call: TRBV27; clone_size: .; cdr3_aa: CASGPPGTDTQYF
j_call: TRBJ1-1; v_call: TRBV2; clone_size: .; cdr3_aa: CASGGTGNTEAFF
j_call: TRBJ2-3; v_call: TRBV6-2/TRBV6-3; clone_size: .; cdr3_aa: CAGAGLADTDTQYF
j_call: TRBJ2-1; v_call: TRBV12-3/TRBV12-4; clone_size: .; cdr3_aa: CASRLAGYSYNEQFF
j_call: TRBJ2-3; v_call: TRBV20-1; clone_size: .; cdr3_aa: CSARDHVAGLYTQYF
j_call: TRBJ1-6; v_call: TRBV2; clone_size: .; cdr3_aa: CASSDSSTPLHF
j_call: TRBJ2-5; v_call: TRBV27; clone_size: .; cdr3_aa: CASSLGLADLGTQYF
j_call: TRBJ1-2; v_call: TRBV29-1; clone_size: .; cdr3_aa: CSVERQGVYGYTF
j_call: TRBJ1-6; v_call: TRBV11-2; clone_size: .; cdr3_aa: CASGISNSPLHF
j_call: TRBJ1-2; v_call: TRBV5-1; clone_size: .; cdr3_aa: CASSFGADGYTF
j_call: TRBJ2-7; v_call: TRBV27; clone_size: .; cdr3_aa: CASSLRPETYEQYF
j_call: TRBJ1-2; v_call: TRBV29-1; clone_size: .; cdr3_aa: CSVEGVGENYGYTF
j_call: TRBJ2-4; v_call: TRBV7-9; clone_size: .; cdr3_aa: CASSPSFGAKNIQYF
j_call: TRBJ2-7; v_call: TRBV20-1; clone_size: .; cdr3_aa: CSARAPGSGRVEQYF
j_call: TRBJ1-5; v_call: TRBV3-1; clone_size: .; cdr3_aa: CASSQGGTARQPQHF
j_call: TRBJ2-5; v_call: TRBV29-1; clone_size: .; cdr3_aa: CSVDWGTGGAKTQYF
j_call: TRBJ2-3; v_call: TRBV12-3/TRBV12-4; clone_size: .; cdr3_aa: CASSLALDGPRADTQYF
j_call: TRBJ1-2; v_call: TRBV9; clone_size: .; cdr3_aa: CASSVADSNYGYTF
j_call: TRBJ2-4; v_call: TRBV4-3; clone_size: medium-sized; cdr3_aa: CASSQDHEREVQYF
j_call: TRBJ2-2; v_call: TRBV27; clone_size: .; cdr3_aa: CASSGSSVWDTGELFF
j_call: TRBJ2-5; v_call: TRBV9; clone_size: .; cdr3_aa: CASSVDVWETQYF